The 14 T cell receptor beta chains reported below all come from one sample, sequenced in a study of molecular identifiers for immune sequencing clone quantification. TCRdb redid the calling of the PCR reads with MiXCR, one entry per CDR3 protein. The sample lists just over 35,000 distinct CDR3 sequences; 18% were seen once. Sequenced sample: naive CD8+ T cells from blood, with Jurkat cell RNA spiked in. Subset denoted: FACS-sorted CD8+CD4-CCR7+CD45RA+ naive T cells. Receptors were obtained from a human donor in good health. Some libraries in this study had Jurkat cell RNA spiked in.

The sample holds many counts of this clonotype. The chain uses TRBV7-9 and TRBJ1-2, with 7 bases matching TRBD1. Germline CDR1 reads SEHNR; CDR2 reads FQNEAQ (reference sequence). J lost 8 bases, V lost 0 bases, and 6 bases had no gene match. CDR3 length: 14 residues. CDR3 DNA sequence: TGTGCCAGCAGCTTAGCCTCTACAGGGGACGGCTACACCTTC. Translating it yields CASSLASTGDGYTF.

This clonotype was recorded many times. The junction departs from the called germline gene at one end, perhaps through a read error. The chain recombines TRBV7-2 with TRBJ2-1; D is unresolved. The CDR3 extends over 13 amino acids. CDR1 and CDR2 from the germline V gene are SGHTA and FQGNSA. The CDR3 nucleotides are TGTGCCAGCAGCCACTTACTTTTGGGTCTGGGTCTCTTC. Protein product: CASSHLLLGLGLF.

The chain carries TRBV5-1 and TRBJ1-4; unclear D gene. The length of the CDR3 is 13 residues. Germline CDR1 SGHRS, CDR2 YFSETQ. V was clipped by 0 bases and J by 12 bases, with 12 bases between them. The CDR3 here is CASSLGPVAELFF. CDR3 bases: TGCGCCAGCAGCTTGGGACCCGTCGCGGAACTGTTTTTT.

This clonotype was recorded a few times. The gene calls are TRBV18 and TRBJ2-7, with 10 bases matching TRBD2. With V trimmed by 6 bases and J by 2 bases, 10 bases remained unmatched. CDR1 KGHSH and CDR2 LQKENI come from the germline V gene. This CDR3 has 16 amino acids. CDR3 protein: CASSQLAGVTPYEQYF. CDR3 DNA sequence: TGTGCCAGCTCTCAGCTAGCGGGAGTTACGCCCTACGAGCAGTACTTC. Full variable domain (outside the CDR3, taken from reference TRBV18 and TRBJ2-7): NAGVMQNPRHLVRRRGQEARLRCSPMKGHSHVYWYRQLPEEGLKFMVYLQKENIIDESGMPKERFSAEFPKEGPSILRIQQVVRGDSAAYFCASSQLAGVTPYEQYFGPGTRLTVT.

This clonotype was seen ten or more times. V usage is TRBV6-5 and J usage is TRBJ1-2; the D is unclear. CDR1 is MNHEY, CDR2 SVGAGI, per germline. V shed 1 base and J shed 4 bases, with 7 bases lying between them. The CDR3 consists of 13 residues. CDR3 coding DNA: TGTGCCAGCAGTTACTTCAGGACCTATGGCTACACCTTC. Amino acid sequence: CASSYFRTYGYTF.

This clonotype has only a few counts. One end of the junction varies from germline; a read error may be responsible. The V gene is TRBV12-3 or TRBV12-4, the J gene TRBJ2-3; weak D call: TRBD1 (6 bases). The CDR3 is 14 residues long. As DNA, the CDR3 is TGTGCCAGCAGTGATAGGACAGTCACACATACGCAGTATTTT. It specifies CASSDRTVTHTQYF.

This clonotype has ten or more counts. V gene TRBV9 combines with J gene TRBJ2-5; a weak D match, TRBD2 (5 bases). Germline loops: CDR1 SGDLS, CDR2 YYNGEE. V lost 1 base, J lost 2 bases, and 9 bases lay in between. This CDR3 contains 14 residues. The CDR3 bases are TGTGCCAGCAGCGTATCTCCGGGGCAAGAGACCCAGTACTTC. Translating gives CASSVSPGQETQYF.

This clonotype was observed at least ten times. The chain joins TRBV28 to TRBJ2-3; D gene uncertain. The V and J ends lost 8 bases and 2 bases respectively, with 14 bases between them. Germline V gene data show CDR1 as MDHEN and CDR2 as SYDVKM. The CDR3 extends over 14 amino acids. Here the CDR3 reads CASDGPGNTDTQYF. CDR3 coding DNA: TGTGCCAGCGATGGCCCTGGGAACACAGATACGCAGTATTTT.

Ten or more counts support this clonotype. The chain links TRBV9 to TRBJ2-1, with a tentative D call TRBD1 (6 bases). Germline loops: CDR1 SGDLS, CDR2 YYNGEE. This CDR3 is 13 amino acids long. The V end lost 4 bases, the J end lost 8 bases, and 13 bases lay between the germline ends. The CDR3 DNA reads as TGTGCCAGCAGCCCAGGGGTCTCAGATGAGCAGTTCTTC. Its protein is CASSPGVSDEQFF.

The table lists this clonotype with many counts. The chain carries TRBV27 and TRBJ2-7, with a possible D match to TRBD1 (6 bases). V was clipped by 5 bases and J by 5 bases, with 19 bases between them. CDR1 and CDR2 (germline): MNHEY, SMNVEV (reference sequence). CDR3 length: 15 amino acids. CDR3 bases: TGTGCCAGCAGTCCACGGACAGCTCCGTTTGACGAGCAGTACTTC. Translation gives CASSPRTAPFDEQYF.

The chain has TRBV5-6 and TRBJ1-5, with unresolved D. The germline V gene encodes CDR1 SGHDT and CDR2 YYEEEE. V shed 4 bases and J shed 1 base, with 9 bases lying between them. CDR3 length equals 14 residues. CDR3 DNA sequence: TGTGCCAGCAGCCCATTGGGGAGCAATCAGCCCCAGCATTTT. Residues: CASSPLGSNQPQHF.

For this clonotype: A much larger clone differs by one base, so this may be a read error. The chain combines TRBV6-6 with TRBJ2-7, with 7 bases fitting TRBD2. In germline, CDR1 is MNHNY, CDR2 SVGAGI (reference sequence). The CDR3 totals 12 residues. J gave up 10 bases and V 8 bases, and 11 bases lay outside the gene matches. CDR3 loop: CASGGGVGDQYF. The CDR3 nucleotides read TGTGCCAGCGGGGGAGGGGTTGGCGATCAGTACTTC.

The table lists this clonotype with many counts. CDR3 nucleotide sequence: TGTGCCAGCAGCGTCCCCGGGACCGTGGAGACCCAGTACTTC. Residues: CASSVPGTVETQYF. The chain has TRBV7-9 and TRBJ2-5; either TRBD1 or TRBD2 may fit D (5 bases each). Trimming cost V 5 bases and J 5 bases, with 15 bases left between them. This CDR3 has 14 residues. The germline gives CDR1 SEHNR, CDR2 FQNEAQ (reference sequence).

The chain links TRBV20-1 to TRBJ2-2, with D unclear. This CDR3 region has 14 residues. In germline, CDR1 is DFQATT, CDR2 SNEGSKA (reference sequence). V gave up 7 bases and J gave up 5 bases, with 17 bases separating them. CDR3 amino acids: CSGLSGDFTGELFF. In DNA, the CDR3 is TGCAGTGGGTTAAGTGGGGATTTTACCGGGGAGCTGTTTTTT.